What follows describes a single T cell receptor beta chain. The germline V gene has CDR1 LGHDT and CDR2 YNNKEL (reference sequence). V was clipped by 4 bases and J by 7 bases, with 17 bases between them. The CDR3 is 15 amino acids. The data originate from a study of blood T cell repertoires in COVID-19. Overall study context: Samples representing acute and convalescent COVID-19 were sourced from the United States, Italy and Spain. In each case, the material was cDNA or gDNA derived from T cells, B-cell-depleted T cells, or PBMCs.

Produced via immunoSEQ multiplex PCR; TCRdb's table is partial and in-frame only. The sample holds 470,000 or so clones, about 85% seen once. The origin of this receptor is a woman younger than 35 with acute COVID-19. The specimen was PBMCs or T cells enriched from blood (not recorded which). The chain couples TRBV3-1 (or the pseudogene TRBV3-2) to TRBJ2-1; a possible D gene is TRBD2 (6 bases). The CDR3 here is CASSPAGGPGNEQFF. Written as DNA, the CDR3 is TGTGCCAGCAGCCCCGCCGGGGGTCCGGGTAATGAGCAGTTCTTC.